This TCR beta chain derives from a study of blood T cell repertoires in COVID-19. Study-level background: The origin of the acute and convalescent COVID-19 samples was the United States, Italy and Spain. PBMCs, B-cell-depleted T cells, or T cells were the source of the cDNA or gDNA that made up the material.

From germline, CDR1 is SNHLY and CDR2 FYNNEI. The CDR3 runs to 12 residues. The junction had 6 bases not matched to a gene; V was cut back by 7 bases and J by 7 bases. Original methodology: How many nucleated cells were present was estimated from reference gene primer amplification. The table came from immunoSEQ multiplex PCR; TCRdb's copy has only in-frame clones and leaves some out. V, J and clone size derive from that table, while D and trimming were established from the DNA sequence. Among about 230,000 clones listed, 83% were seen once. The V call is TRBV2, the J call TRBJ1-2; 7 bases agree with TRBD1. Sequenced input: peripheral blood. This sequence was found in a woman aged 70-85 years with active or convalescent COVID-19. The CDR3 coding sequence is TGTGCCAGCACTTCAGACAGGGCTGGCTACACCTTC. Amino acids: CASTSDRAGYTF. The whole variable domain, filled in from reference TRBV2 and TRBJ1-2, reads EPEVTQTPSHQVTQMGQEVILRCVPISNHLYFYWYRQILGQKVEFLVSFYNNEISEKSEIFDDQFSVERPDGSNFTLKIRSTKLEDSAMYFCASTSDRAGYTFGSGTRLTVV.